The entry that follows covers one T cell receptor beta chain sequence. Its antigen is not known. The CDR3 covers 15 residues. Germline lookup yields CDR1 SNHLY and CDR2 FYNNEI. The source of the sample is a study of T cells expressing NK-cell markers. Study-wide context: Investigators obtained TCR beta repertoires from sorted CD3+CD56+NKG2C+, CD3+CD56+NKG2C- and CD3+CD56-NKG2C+ T cells. Seropositivity for HCMV was found in seven of the eight sequenced donors, with one seronegative. The study, taken as a whole, reports: In several donors, dominant clonotypes made up about 28.3-60.1% of CD3+CD56-NKG2C+ cells. Each of 6 or 7 donors carried dominant NKG2C+ clonotypes accounting for roughly 1.0-7.0% of CD8+ T cells.

TCRdb reanalyzed the 5' RACE reads and collapses them to one entry per CDR3 protein, without DNA. This sample's table reports under 600,000 distinct CDR3 sequences. The V call is TRBV2, the J call TRBJ2-7; the TRBD1 assignment by TCRdb is unverifiable without DNA. The specimen sequenced was blood T cells: a sorted CD56 or NKG2C T cell subset, CD4+ or CD8+ T cells, or bulk PBMC T cells (not recorded which). The clonotype was recovered from a woman in her forties or fifties in good health. CDR3 in amino acids: CASRPRGLISYEQYF. Using reference TRBV2 and TRBJ2-7 for the parts outside the CDR3, the full variable domain is EPEVTQTPSHQVTQMGQEVILRCVPISNHLYFYWYRQILGQKVEFLVSFYNNEISEKSEIFDDQFSVERPDGSNFTLKIRSTKLEDSAMYFCASRPRGLISYEQYFGPGTRLTVT.